Sequencing of this T cell receptor beta chain was carried out in a study of siplizumab effects on memory and regulatory T cells. The repertoire was sequenced with immunoSEQ multiplex PCR; TCRdb's copy has only in-frame clones and lacks some. The data contain about 64,000 clones, approximately 97% of them singletons. The CDR3 has 12 amino acids. CDR1 and CDR2 from the germline V gene are GTSNPN and SVGIG (reference sequence). The ends were cut back, 2 bases at V and 10 bases at J, with 15 bases in the middle. In a few donor pairs, unstimulated naive, memory, effector memory and TEMRA subsets were sequenced.

The sequence derives from a human donor in good health. The gene calls are TRBV30 and TRBJ2-7, with D maybe TRBD2 (5 bases). Source material: naive CD8+ T cells sorted from blood. CDR3 coding DNA: TGTGCCTGGAGTTCCCCCGGGGTGGAACAGTACTTC. It yields the protein CAWSSPGVEQYF.